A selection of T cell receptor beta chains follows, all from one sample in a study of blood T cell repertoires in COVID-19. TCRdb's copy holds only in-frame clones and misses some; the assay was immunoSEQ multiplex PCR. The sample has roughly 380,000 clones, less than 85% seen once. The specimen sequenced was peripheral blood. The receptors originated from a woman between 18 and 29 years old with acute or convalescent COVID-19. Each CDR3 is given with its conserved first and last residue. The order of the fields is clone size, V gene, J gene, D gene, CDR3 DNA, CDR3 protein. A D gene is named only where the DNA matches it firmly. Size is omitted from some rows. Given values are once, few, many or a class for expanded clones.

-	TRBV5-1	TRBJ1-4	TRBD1	TGCGCCAGCAGCCCCGAACGGGGACAGGGTGAAAAACTGTTTTTT	CASSPERGQGEKLFF
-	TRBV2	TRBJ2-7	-	TGTGCCAGCAGGAACGCGGGGGCTTCCTACGAGCAGTACTTC	CASRNAGASYEQYF
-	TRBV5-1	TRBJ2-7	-	TGCGCCAGCAGTGGAGAAGGGGCCACCTACGAGCAGTACTTC	CASSGEGATYEQYF
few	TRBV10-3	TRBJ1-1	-	TGTGCCATCAGTGATGACGGCGCGGGCCTTTCTGAAGCTTTCTTT	CAISDDGAGLSEAFF
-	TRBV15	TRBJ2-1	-	TGTGCCACCAGCAGAGATGGGGGCCAATACGAGCAGTTCTTC	CATSRDGGQYEQFF
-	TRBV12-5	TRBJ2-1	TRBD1	TGTGCTAGTGGTTTGGGGACAGGGGTTAATGAGCAGTTCTTC	CASGLGTGVNEQFF
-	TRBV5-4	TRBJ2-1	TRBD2	TGTGCCGGGGAACTAGCGGGAGGAAACAATGAGCAGTTCTTC	CAGELAGGNNEQFF
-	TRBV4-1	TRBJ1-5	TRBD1	TGCGCCAGATGGACAGGGGGGGTCAATCAGCCCCAGCATTTT	CARWTGGVNQPQHF
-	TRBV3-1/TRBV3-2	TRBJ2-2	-	TGTGCCAGCCAACAGGCGAACACCGGGGAGCTGTTTTTT	CASQQANTGELFF
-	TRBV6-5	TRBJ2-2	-	TGTGCCAGCAGAGACTTGAGCAGTTCCGGGGAGCTGTTTTTT	CASRDLSSSGELFF
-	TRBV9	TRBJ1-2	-	TGTGCCAGCAGCGACCATCCCCCAACAGGGAACTATGGCTACACCTTC	CASSDHPPTGNYGYTF
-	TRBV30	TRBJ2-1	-	TGTGCCTGGAGTGTACTTATTGAGCAGTTCTTC	CAWSVLIEQFF
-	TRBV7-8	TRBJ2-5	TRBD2	TGTGCCAGCAGCTTACCTCGGGAGGGCCTTGAGACCCAGTACTTC	CASSLPREGLETQYF
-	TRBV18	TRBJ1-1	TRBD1	TGTGCCAGCTCACCACCGGGACAGGGAAACACTGAAGCTTTCTTT	CASSPPGQGNTEAFF
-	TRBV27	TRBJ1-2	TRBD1	TGTGCCAGCTGCTCGACAGGGGGGGGCTATGGCTACACCTTC	CASCSTGGGYGYTF
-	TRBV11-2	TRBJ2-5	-	TGTGCCAGCAGCCCAGGGATACAAGAGACCCAGTACTTC	CASSPGIQETQYF
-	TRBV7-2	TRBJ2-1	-	TGTGCCAGCAGCTTAGTGGCCAATGAGCAGTTCTTC	CASSLVANEQFF
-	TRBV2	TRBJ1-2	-	TGTGCCAGCAGTGGGAGAGCTACTAACTATGGCTACACCTTC	CASSGRATNYGYTF
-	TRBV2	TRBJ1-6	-	TGTGCCAGCAGTCCCGCGGAGGGTAATGATTCACCCCTCCACTTT	CASSPAEGNDSPLHF
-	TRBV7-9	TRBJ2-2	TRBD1	TGTGCCAGCAGTTTAGGACAGGGAGACACCGGGGAGCTGTTTTTT	CASSLGQGDTGELFF
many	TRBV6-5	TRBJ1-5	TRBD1	TGTGCCAGCAGAACGAGACAGGGTAGCAATCAGCCCCAGCATTTT	CASRTRQGSNQPQHF
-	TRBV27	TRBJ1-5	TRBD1	TGTGCCAGCAGTTTAGACAGGGTTCAGCCCCAGCATTTT	CASSLDRVQPQHF
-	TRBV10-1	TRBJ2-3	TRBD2	TGCGCCAGCAGTGAGTCTGAACTAGCGGGAACTGCTGTGTGGGATACGCAGTATTTT	CASSESELAGTAVWDTQYF
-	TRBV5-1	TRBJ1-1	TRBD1	TGCGCCAGCAGCGGACAGGGTGGGGACACTGAAGCTTTCTTT	CASSGQGGDTEAFF
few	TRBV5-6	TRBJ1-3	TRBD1	TGTGCCAGCAGCGATGGGACAGCGGGAAACACCATATATTTT	CASSDGTAGNTIYF
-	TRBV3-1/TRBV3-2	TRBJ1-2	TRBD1	TGTGCCAGCAGCCTACGGGACAGGGTCAATGGCTACACCTTC	CASSLRDRVNGYTF
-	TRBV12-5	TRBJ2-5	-	TGTGCTAGTGGTTTGGGACAGGGACTCAGGGAGACCCAGTACTTC	CASGLGQGLRETQYF
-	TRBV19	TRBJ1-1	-	TGTGCCAGTAGTATTTTCCGTCCGGAGGAAGCTTTCTTT	CASSIFRPEEAFF
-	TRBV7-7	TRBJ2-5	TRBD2	TGTGCCAGCAGCTTTTCGGGACTAGCTGGGGAGACCCAGTACTTC	CASSFSGLAGETQYF
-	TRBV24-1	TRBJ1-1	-	TGTGCCGCCCCGAATAATCCGGGAGCCCACACTGAAGCTTTCTTT	CAAPNNPGAHTEAFF
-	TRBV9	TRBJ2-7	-	TGTGCCAGCAGCGCAGACCATAGCGGAGAGACCTACGAGCAGTACTTC	CASSADHSGETYEQYF
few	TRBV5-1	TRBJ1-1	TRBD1	TGCGCCAGCAGAACAGGGGTGGGGGGCCCGAACACTGAAGCTTTCTTT	CASRTGVGGPNTEAFF
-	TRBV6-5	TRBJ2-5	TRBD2	TGTGCCAGCAGGACGGGACTAGCCCACCCCGAGACCCAGTACTTC	CASRTGLAHPETQYF
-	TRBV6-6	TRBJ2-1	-	TGTGCCAGCTATGGAGGGAGCGCGTTCGGCGATGAGCAGTTCTTC	CASYGGSAFGDEQFF
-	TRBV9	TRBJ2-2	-	TGTGCCAGCAGCGCCGGATGGGAGGTTACGGCCACCGGGGAGCTGTTTTTT	CASSAGWEVTATGELFF
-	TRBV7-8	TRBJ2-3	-	TGTGCCAGCAGCTTAAGGTTGAGGGAAACAGATACGCAGTATTTT	CASSLRLRETDTQYF
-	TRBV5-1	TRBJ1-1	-	TGCGCCAGCAGCCCGGCGGGCACTGAAGCTTTCTTT	CASSPAGTEAFF
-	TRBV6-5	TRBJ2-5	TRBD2	TGTGCCAGCAGGAAAGGACTAGCGGCCTCGGGGGCCCAGTACTTC	CASRKGLAASGAQYF
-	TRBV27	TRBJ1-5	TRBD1	TGTGCCAGCAGTACAATGGGACAGTATAGCAATCAGCCCCAGCATTTT	CASSTMGQYSNQPQHF
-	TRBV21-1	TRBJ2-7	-	TGTGCCTCCCATTCCGGGAGCTCCTACGAGCAGTACTTC	CASHSGSSYEQYF
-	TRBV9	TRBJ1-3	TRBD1	TGTGCCAGCAGCGTCGGGACAGGGGGTACGGGGGGAAACACCATATATTTT	CASSVGTGGTGGNTIYF
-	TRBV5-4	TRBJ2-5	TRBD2	TGTGCCAGCAGCTTAGAGCGGGGGGGCGAGACCCAGTACTTC	CASSLERGGETQYF
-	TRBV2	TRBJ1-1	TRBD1	TGTGCCGGGGACAGGCTAAACACTGAAGCTTTCTTT	CAGDRLNTEAFF
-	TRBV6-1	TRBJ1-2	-	TGTGCCAGCAGTGAACACATACAGGGTTCCTATGGCTACACCTTC	CASSEHIQGSYGYTF
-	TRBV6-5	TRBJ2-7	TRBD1	TGTGCCAGCAGCCTCAGGGGGAACTCCTACGAGCAGTACTTC	CASSLRGNSYEQYF
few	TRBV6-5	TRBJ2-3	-	TGTGCCAGCAGTTACTCGAGGGCGAGGACAGATACGCAGTATTTT	CASSYSRARTDTQYF
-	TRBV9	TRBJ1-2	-	TGTGCCAGCAGCCGGACGGACATTTTATCGGGCTACACCTTC	CASSRTDILSGYTF